Following are 22 T cell receptor beta chains from one sample sequenced in a study of T-cell reconstitution after alpha-beta-depleted transplantation in children. TCRbeta library construction was performed incorporating unique molecular identifiers. TCRdb analysed the PCR reads with MiXCR anew, one entry per CDR3 protein. In the table there are almost 500,000 distinct CDR3 sequences, more than 9% of which are singletons. This specimen consisted of PBMCs, obtained before TCRalphabeta/CD19-depleted stem cell transplant. The receptors stem from a child aged 2-15 years with inherited bone marrow failure, due to receive a stem cell transplant.

Concerning this clonotype itself: This may be a read error: a much more frequent sequence differs by one nucleotide. The chain has TRBV6-5 and TRBJ1-5; 8 bases line up with TRBD1. The CDR3 has 15 residues. Germline V gives CDR1 MNHEY, CDR2 SVGAGI. J was trimmed by 7 bases and V by 4 bases; bases with no gene match: 9. The CDR3 nucleotides read TGTGCCAGCAGTTGGGACAGGAAGGGTGGGCAGCCCCAGCATTTT. As protein: CASSWDRKGGQPQHF.

This chain links TRBV19 with TRBJ2-7, with TRBD1 identical over 9 bases. V shed 5 bases and J 6 bases; nucleotides not matched to a gene: 11. The germline CDR1 and CDR2 sequences are LNHDA and SQIVND (reference sequence). This CDR3 spans 15 amino acids. CDR3 sequence (DNA): TGTGCCAGTAGTGACTACCGGGACAGGGCCTTCGAGCAGTACTTC. Translation gives CASSDYRDRAFEQYF. Drawing the rest from reference TRBV19 and TRBJ2-7, the complete variable domain is DGGITQSPKYLFRKEGQNVTLSCEQNLNHDAMYWYRQDPGQGLRLIYYSQIVNDFQKGDIAEGYSVSREKKESFPLTVTSAQKNPTAFYLCASSDYRDRAFEQYFGPGTRLTVT.

This clonotype was seen ten or more times. V is TRBV5-1 and J is TRBJ2-7; D gene unclear. V dropped 2 bases and J dropped 0 bases, with 9 bases sitting between them. The germline CDR1 and CDR2 sequences are SGHRS and YFSETQ. The CDR3 runs to 14 residues. DNA of the CDR3: TGCGCCAGCAGCTTCCCAGGACCCTCCTACGAGCAGTACTTC. Amino acid sequence: CASSFPGPSYEQYF.

This clonotype came up many times. The chain is built from TRBV28 and TRBJ2-7; D possibly corresponds to TRBD1 (6 bases). The CDR3 extends over 16 amino acids. V lost 7 bases and J lost 2, with 21 bases in between. Germline loops: CDR1 MDHEN, CDR2 SYDVKM. In nucleotides, the CDR3 is TGTGCCAGCACCGCTCTGCGTGGGGGCGCGCCCTACGAGCAGTACTTC. Protein product: CASTALRGGAPYEQYF.

This clonotype turned up a few times. The gene calls are TRBV28 and TRBJ1-3, with 9 bases lining up with TRBD1. CDR1 MDHEN and CDR2 SYDVKM come from the germline V gene. The CDR3 sequence is 15 residues long. After removal of 4 bases from V and 8 bases from J, the junction contained 9 bases not matched to a gene. CDR3 coding DNA: TGTGCCAGCAGTTCCCCGGGACAGGGAGGGGACACCATATATTTT. Amino acids: CASSSPGQGGDTIYF.

This clonotype was recorded at least ten times. CDR3 region: CASSLMAGAETQYF. In nucleotides, the CDR3 is TGTGCCAGCAGTTTAATGGCAGGGGCAGAGACCCAGTACTTC. V gene TRBV12-3 or TRBV12-4 combines with J gene TRBJ2-5; tentative D call: TRBD1 (6 bases). V lost 2 bases, J lost 4 bases, and 11 bases lay in between. This CDR3 contains 14 residues.

Many counts were recorded for this clonotype. The chain employs TRBV5-5 and TRBJ2-3; TRBD1 might be the D (5 bases). The CDR3 runs to 15 residues. V was trimmed by 3 bases and J by 0 bases, leaving 11 bases between them. Germline V gene sequence: CDR1 SGHKS, CDR2 YYEKEE (reference sequence). The CDR3 region is CASSWTPASTDTQYF. The CDR3 DNA sequence: TGTGCCAGCAGCTGGACACCCGCTAGCACAGATACGCAGTATTTT.

This clonotype was seen a few times. This chain joins TRBV6-2 or TRBV6-3 and TRBJ1-5, with D possibly matching TRBD1 (5 bases). Per the germline V gene, CDR1 is MNHEY and CDR2 is SVGEGT. The CDR3 runs 14 residues. The V end lost 4 bases, the J end lost 7 bases, and 14 bases lay between the germline ends. The CDR3 here is CASSWTWGLQPQHF. CDR3 nucleotides: TGTGCCAGCAGTTGGACGTGGGGGTTGCAGCCCCAGCATTTT.

This clonotype was seen ten or more times. The chain carries TRBV29-1 and TRBJ1-2, with D maybe TRBD1 (5 bases). V was trimmed by 3 bases and J by 1 base, leaving 12 bases between them. Germline V lookup: CDR1 SQVTM, CDR2 ANQGSEA. CDR3 length equals 14 residues. The DNA of the CDR3 is TGCAGCGTTGACAGGGCTGGCTTTAACTATGGCTACACCTTC. Its translation: CSVDRAGFNYGYTF.

This clonotype was observed a handful of times. This chain connects TRBV14 to TRBJ2-3; 8 nucleotides align to TRBD1. CDR3 length: 14 residues. V was clipped by 1 base and J by 4 bases; unmatched bases: 1. CDR1 and CDR2 from the germline V gene are SGHDN and FVKESK. The CDR3 is CASSQAGGADTQYF. For the CDR3, the DNA is TGTGCCAGCAGCCAAGCAGGGGGCGCAGATACGCAGTATTTT.

This clonotype was detected ten times or more. V is TRBV10-2 and J is TRBJ2-3, with D possibly being TRBD1 or TRBD2 (6 bases each). CDR1 and CDR2 (germline): WSHSY, SAAADI. The CDR3 loop spans 15 amino acids. Deletions cut 5 bases from V and 0 bases from J, with 12 bases between. In DNA, the CDR3 is TGCGCCAGCAGTTTGGGGGCGGGAAGCACAGATACGCAGTATTTT. Translation: CASSLGAGSTDTQYF.

The rearrangement links TRBV29-1 to TRBJ1-5; D possibly corresponds to TRBD1 (6 bases). This CDR3 comprises 13 residues. The V gene's germline CDR1 is SQVTM and CDR2 ANQGSEA. CDR3: CTPRGRYNQPQHF. The CDR3 coding sequence is TGCACCCCCAGGGGTCGGTACAATCAGCCCCAGCATTTT.

This clonotype was found a few times. The chain has TRBV7-9 and TRBJ2-1; D might be TRBD1 (5 bases). Trimming took 3 bases from V and 8 from J, leaving 17 bases between them. The V gene's germline CDR1 is SEHNR and CDR2 FQNEAQ (reference sequence). The CDR3 consists of 15 residues. CDR3 residues: CASSFFQGGKDEQFF. The DNA for the CDR3 is TGTGCCAGCAGCTTTTTCCAGGGTGGGAAAGATGAGCAGTTCTTC.

This clonotype was observed at least ten times. The chain links TRBV20-1 to TRBJ2-7, with 7 positions matching TRBD1. V shed 7 bases and J 6 bases; nucleotides not matched to a gene: 9. The V gene's germline CDR1 is DFQATT and CDR2 SNEGSKA (reference sequence). The CDR3 is 12 residues long. CDR3 sequence reads: CSVRDRVLEQYF. CDR3 DNA sequence: TGCAGTGTCCGTGACAGGGTACTCGAGCAGTACTTC.

The table lists this clonotype with many counts. This chain uses TRBV29-1 with TRBJ2-3, with TRBD1 identical over 8 bases. In germline, CDR1 is SQVTM, CDR2 ANQGSEA. V trimming: 7 bases; J trimming: 0 bases; junction bases outside the gene matches: 12. This CDR3 spans 16 amino acids. The CDR3 DNA reads TGCAGCGCAACCCGGGACAGGAGAACTAGCACAGATACGCAGTATTTT. It yields the protein CSATRDRRTSTDTQYF.

The CDR3 sequence: CSARGLLAAYNEQFF. In DNA, the CDR3 is TGCAGTGCTAGAGGGTTACTAGCAGCCTACAATGAGCAGTTCTTC. The chain links TRBV20-1 to TRBJ2-1, with a tentative D call TRBD2 (6 bases). Germline CDR1 reads DFQATT; CDR2 reads SNEGSKA (reference sequence). V lost 1 base to trimming and J lost 2 bases, with 12 bases between them. The CDR3 is made up of 15 amino acids.

Ten or more counts support this clonotype. This chain links TRBV7-2 with TRBJ2-3; TRBD2 matches 7 bases. Germline CDR1 SGHTA, CDR2 FQGNSA. The CDR3 has 14 amino acids. V lost 2 bases and J lost 4; bases outside the gene matches: 3. The CDR3 nucleotides read TGTGCCAGCAGCTTAACGGGGGGTCCAGATACGCAGTATTTT. The encoded protein is CASSLTGGPDTQYF.

This clonotype was detected a few times. The chain joins TRBV5-1 to TRBJ2-7; 13 bases match TRBD2. This CDR3 is built from 15 residues. After removal of 3 bases from V and 6 bases from J, the junction contained 6 bases not matched to a gene. CDR1 and CDR2 (germline): SGHRS, YFSETQ. The CDR3 bases are TGCGCCAGCAGCTCGGGACTAGCGGGATCCGGCGAGCAGTACTTC. It codes for CASSSGLAGSGEQYF.

The chain carries TRBV5-5 and TRBJ2-2; 10 nucleotides align to TRBD2. The V gene end was trimmed by 1 base and the J gene end by 3 bases; junction bases not matched to a gene: 6. Germline values: CDR1 SGHKS, CDR2 YYEKEE (reference sequence). The CDR3 spans 17 residues. CDR3 loop: CASSLRATSGHTGELFF. For the CDR3, the DNA is TGTGCCAGCAGCTTGCGGGCGACTAGCGGGCACACCGGGGAGCTGTTTTTT.

This clonotype was counted ten times or more. The J gene is TRBJ2-2, the V gene TRBV27, with 7 bases lining up with TRBD2. The germline CDR1 and CDR2 sequences are MNHEY and SMNVEV (reference sequence). The CDR3 sequence is 13 residues long. V lost 8 bases to trimming and J lost 5 bases; unmatched junction nucleotides: 5. Here the CDR3 reads CASGEAGTGELFF. CDR3 nucleotide sequence: TGTGCCAGCGGAGAAGCGGGAACCGGGGAGCTGTTTTTT.

This clonotype was observed a few times. The V gene is TRBV7-9, the J gene TRBJ2-7; D might be TRBD2 (6 bases). Looked up from germline, CDR1 is SEHNR and CDR2 is FQNEAQ (reference sequence). Trimming cost V 6 bases and J 3 bases, with 12 bases left between them. There are 13 residues in the CDR3. The CDR3 DNA follows: TGTGCCAGCAGGGGGGACTTGAGCTACGAGCAGTACTTC. It codes for CASRGDLSYEQYF.

V is TRBV12-3 or TRBV12-4 and J is TRBJ2-2; 12 nucleotides align to TRBD1. CDR3 size: 17 residues. Germline trimming cut 6 bases from V and 4 bases from J; bases unmatched to any gene: 9. CDR3 sequence: CASSQRGQGASTGELFF. The DNA for the CDR3 is TGTGCCAGCAGCCAAAGGGGACAGGGGGCCTCCACCGGGGAGCTGTTTTTT.